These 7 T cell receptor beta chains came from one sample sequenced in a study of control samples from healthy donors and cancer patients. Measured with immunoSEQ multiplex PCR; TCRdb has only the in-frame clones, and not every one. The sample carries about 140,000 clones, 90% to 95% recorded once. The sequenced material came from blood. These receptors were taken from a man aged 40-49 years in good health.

The CDR3 DNA is TGTGCCTGGAGTGTACCCCCTGAACGGGGCTACACCTTC. Its protein product is CAWSVPPERGYTF. This chain connects TRBV30 to TRBJ1-2, with no clear D. This CDR3 is built from 13 residues. From germline, CDR1 is GTSNPN and CDR2 SVGIG (reference sequence). V gave up 0 bases and J gave up 8 bases, with 13 bases separating them.

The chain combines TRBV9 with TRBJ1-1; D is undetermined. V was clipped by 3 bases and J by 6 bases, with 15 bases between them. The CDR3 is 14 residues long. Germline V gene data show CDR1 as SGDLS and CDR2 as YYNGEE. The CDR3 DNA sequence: TGTGCCAGCAGCGCCCGGGTTTTGGGGTCTGAAGCTTTCTTT. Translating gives CASSARVLGSEAFF. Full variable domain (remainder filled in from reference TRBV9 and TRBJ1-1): DSGVTQTPKHLITATGQRVTLRCSPRSGDLSVYWYQQSLDQGLQFLIQYYNGEERAKGNILERFSAQQFPDLHSELNLSSLELGDSALYFCASSARVLGSEAFFGQGTRLTVV.

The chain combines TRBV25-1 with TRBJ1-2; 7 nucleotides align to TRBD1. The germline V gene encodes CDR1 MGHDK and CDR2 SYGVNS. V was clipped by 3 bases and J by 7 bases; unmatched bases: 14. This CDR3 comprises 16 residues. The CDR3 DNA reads TGTGCCAGCAGTGAGTTTGCTAAAACAGGGGATTCTGGCTACACCTTC. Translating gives CASSEFAKTGDSGYTF.

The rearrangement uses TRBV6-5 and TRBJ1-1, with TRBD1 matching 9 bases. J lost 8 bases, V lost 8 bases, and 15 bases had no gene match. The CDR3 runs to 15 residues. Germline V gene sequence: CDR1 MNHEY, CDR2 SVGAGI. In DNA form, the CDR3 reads TGTGCCAGCGAACGGCCGGGACAGGGAAATATAGAAGCTTTCTTT. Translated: CASERPGQGNIEAFF.

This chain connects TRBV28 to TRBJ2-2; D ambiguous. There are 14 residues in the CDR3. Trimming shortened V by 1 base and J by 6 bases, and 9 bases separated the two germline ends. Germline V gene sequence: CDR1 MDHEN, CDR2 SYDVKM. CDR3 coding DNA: TGTGCCAGCAGTTTATTCGCAGTCCCCGGGGAGCTGTTTTTT. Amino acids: CASSLFAVPGELFF.

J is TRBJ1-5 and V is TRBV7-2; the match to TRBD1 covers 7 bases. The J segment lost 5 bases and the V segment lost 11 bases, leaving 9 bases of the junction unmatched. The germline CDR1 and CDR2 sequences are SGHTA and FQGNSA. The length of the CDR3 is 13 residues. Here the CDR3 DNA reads TGTGCCGGAAGCCGGGACAGAGATCAGCCCCAGCATTTT. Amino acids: CAGSRDRDQPQHF.

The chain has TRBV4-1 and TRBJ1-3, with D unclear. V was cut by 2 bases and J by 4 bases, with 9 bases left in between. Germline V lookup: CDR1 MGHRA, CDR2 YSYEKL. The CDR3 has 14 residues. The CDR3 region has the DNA TGCGCCAGCAGCCAATTCCGAGGCGGAAACACCATATATTTT. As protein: CASSQFRGGNTIYF.